The T cell receptor (beta chain) under discussion was sequenced for a study of beta chain features in type 1 diabetes. This clone was picked up a small number of times. The CDR3 consists of 13 residues. Trimming removed 1 base at V and 3 bases at J, with 8 bases between. CDR1 and CDR2 (germline): SGHRS, YFSETQ. cDNA synthesis used the whole RNA isolate, giving expressed TCRB sequences. Profiled with immunoSEQ multiplex PCR; TCRdb holds only in-frame clones, not every one. The sample carries about 220,000 clones, around 9.9% recorded once. The specimen was central memory CD4+ T cells from blood. This chain links TRBV5-1 with TRBJ2-7; tentatively, D is TRBD1 (6 bases). The TCR comes from a man between 18 and 29 years old in good health. The CDR3 coding sequence is TGCGCCAGCAGCTTGCCAGGGGTCTACGAGCAGTACTTC. This sequence encodes CASSLPGVYEQYF.